Described below is a single T cell receptor (beta chain) sequence and its context. The target antigen is unknown. The record originates from a study of cytomegalovirus exposure and HLA in healthy donors. A multiplex PCR was run with 60 Vbeta primers and 13 Jbeta primers. Assay used: immunoSEQ multiplex PCR; TCRdb lists only in-frame clones, some missing. Found here are nearly 200,000 clones; the top ten clones hold less than 0.85%. The germline V and J ends were trimmed by 0 bases and 1 base, with 10 bases remaining between them. Per germline, CDR1 MNHNY and CDR2 SVGAGI (reference sequence). This CDR3 is built from 16 residues. Findings and limits, study-wide: TCR beta sequences reportedly predicted most subjects' HLA-A and HLA-B alleles accurately. No immune exposure information besides CMV serostatus was available.

The receptor was derived from a boy between 10 and 17 years old in good health and CMV-seronegative. Sequencing was performed on PBMCs. The V gene is TRBV6-6, the J gene TRBJ2-1, with a possible D match to TRBD1 (6 bases). CDR3 DNA sequence: TGTGCCAGCAGTTACTCGGCTAGGGGGTCCTACAATGAGCAGTTCTTC. This translates into CASSYSARGSYNEQFF.